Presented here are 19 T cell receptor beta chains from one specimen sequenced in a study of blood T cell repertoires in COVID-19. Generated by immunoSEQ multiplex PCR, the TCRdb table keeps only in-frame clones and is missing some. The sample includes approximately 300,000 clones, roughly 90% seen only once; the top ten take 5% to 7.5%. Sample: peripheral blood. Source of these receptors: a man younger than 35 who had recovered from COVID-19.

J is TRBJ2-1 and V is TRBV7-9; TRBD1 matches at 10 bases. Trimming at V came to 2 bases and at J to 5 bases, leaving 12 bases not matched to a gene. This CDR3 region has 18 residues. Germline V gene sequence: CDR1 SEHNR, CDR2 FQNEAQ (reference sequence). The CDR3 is CASSLLGTGAPQHNEQFF. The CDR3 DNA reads TGTGCCAGCAGCTTACTGGGGACAGGGGCCCCCCAGCACAATGAGCAGTTCTTC.

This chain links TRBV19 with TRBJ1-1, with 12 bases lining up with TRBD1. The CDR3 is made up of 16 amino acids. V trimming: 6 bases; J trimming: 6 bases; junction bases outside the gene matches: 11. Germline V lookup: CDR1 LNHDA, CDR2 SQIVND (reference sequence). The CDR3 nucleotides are TGTGCCAGTAGGCGCGGGACAGGGGGCCCCAAGGCTGAAGCTTTCTTT. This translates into CASRRGTGGPKAEAFF.

The CDR3 loop is CASSLDGRGNYGYTF. The CDR3 nucleotides are TGCGCCAGCAGCTTGGATGGCAGGGGAAACTATGGCTACACCTTC. The chain joins TRBV5-1 to TRBJ1-2, with D tentatively TRBD1 (6 bases). Trimming removed 0 bases at V and 2 bases at J, with 11 bases between. There are 15 residues in the CDR3. The V gene's germline CDR1 is SGHRS and CDR2 YFSETQ.

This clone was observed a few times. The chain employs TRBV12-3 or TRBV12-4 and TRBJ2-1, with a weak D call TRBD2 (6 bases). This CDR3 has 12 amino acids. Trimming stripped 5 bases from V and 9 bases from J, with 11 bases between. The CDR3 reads CASSPGGLEQFF. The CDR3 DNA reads TGTGCCAGCAGTCCAGGAGGGCTTGAGCAGTTCTTC.

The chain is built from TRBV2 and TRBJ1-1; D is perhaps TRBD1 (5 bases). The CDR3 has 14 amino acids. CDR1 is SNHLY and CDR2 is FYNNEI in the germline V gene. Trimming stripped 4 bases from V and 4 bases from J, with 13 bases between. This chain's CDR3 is CASSVAGGATEAFF. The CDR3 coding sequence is TGTGCCAGCAGTGTCGCCGGAGGGGCCACTGAAGCTTTCTTT.

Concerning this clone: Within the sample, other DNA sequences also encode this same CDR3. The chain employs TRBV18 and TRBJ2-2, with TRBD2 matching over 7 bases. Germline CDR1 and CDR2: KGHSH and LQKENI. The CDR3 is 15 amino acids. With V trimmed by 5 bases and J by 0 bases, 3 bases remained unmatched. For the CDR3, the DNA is TGTGCCAGCTCAAGCGGGACTGCGAACACCGGGGAGCTGTTTTTT. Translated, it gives CASSSGTANTGELFF. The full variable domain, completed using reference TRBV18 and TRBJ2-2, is NAGVMQNPRHLVRRRGQEARLRCSPMKGHSHVYWYRQLPEEGLKFMVYLQKENIIDESGMPKERFSAEFPKEGPSILRIQQVVRGDSAAYFCASSSGTANTGELFFGEGSRLTVL.

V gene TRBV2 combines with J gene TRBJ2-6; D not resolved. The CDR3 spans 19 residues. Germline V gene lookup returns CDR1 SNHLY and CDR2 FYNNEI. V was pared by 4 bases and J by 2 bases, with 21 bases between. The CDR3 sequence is CASSVYLLSGIAGANVLTF. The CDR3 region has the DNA TGTGCCAGCAGTGTCTATCTATTATCAGGTATCGCTGGGGCCAACGTCCTGACTTTC.

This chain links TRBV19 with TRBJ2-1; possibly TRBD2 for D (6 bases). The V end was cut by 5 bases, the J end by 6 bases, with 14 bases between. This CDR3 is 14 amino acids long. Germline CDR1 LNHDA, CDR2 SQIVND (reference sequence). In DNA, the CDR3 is TGTGCCAGTAGTCCGCAAGGAGGGTCCAATGAGCAGTTCTTC. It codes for CASSPQGGSNEQFF.

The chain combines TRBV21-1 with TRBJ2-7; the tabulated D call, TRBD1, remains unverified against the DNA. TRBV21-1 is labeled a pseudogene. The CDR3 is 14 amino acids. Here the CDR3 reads CASSKVRLSYEQYF. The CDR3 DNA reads TGTGCCAGCAGCAAAGTCAGGTTATCCTACGAGCAGTACTTC.

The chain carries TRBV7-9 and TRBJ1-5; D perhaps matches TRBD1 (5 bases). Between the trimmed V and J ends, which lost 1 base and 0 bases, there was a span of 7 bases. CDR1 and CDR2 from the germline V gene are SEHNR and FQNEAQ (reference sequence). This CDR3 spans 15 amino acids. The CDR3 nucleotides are TGTGCCAGCAGCTTAGAGGGGTATAGCAATCAGCCCCAGCATTTT. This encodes CASSLEGYSNQPQHF.

The DNA for the CDR3 is TGTGCCAGCAGCTCCCCGGGACTCAGCACAGATACGCAGTATTTT. Protein sequence: CASSSPGLSTDTQYF. This sequence joins TRBV7-3 and TRBJ2-3, with TRBD2 as a possible D gene (6 bases). V shed 4 bases and J shed 0 bases, with 11 bases lying between them. CDR3 length: 15 amino acids. Germline loops: CDR1 SGHTA, CDR2 FQGTGA.

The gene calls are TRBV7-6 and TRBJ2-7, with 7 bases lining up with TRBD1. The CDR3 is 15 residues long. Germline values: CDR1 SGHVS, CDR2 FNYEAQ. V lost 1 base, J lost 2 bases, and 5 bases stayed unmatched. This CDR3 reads CASSLGAGGTYEQYF. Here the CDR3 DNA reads TGTGCCAGCAGCTTAGGCGCAGGGGGAACCTACGAGCAGTACTTC. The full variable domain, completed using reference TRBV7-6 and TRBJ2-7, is GAGVSQSPRYKVTKRGQDVALRCDPISGHVSLYWYRQALGQGPEFLTYFNYEAQQDKSGLPNDRFSAERPEGSISTLTIQRTEQRDSAMYRCASSLGAGGTYEQYFGPGTRLTVT.

Here the CDR3 reads CASSPRTSGNDEQFF. Here the CDR3 DNA reads TGTGCCAGCAGCCCCCGGACTAGCGGGAACGATGAGCAGTTCTTC. The chain employs TRBV7-7 and TRBJ2-1; 12 bases align to TRBD2. Trimming removed 5 bases from V and 8 bases from J; junction bases left unmatched: 7. This CDR3 comprises 15 residues. The germline gives CDR1 SSHAT, CDR2 FNYEAQ (reference sequence).

CDR3 coding DNA: TGTGCCAGCAGCTTAGGACAATTCTATGGCTACACCTTC. Translating it yields CASSLGQFYGYTF. This chain uses TRBV7-2 with TRBJ1-2; no reliable D call. The CDR3 covers 13 residues. Trimming pared 1 base from V and 4 bases from J, leaving 7 bases between. Germline-derived CDR1 and CDR2 are SGHTA and FQGNSA.

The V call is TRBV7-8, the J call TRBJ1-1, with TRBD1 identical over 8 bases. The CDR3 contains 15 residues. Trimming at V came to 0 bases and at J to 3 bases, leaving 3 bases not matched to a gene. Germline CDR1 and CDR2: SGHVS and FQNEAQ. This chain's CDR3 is CASSLAQGADTEAFF. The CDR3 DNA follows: TGTGCCAGCAGCTTAGCGCAGGGGGCCGACACTGAAGCTTTCTTT. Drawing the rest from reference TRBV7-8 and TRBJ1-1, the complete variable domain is GAGVSQSPRYKVAKRGQDVALRCDPISGHVSLFWYQQALGQGPEFLTYFQNEAQLDKSGLPSDRFFAERPEGSVSTLKIQRTQQEDSAVYLCASSLAQGADTEAFFGQGTRLTVV.

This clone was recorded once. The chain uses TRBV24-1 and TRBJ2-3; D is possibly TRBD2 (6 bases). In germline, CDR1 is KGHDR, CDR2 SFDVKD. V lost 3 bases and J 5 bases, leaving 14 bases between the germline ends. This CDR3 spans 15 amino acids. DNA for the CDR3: TGTGCCACCAGTGATCGCGGGACCGCCGAAGATACGCAGTATTTT. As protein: CATSDRGTAEDTQYF.

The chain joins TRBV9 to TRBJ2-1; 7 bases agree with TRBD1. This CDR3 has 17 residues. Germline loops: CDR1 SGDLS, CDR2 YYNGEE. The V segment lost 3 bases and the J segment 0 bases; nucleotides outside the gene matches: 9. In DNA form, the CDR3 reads TGTGCCAGCAGCGAGACTTCGAGGGGGCTCTCCTACAATGAGCAGTTCTTC. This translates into CASSETSRGLSYNEQFF.

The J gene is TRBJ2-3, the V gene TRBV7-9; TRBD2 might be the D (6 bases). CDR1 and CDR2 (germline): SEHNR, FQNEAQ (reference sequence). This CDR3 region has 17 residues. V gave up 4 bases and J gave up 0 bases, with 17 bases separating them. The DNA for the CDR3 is TGTGCCAGCAGCTCCCCGAAGGGTCGGGGGAGCACAGATACGCAGTATTTT. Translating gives CASSSPKGRGSTDTQYF.

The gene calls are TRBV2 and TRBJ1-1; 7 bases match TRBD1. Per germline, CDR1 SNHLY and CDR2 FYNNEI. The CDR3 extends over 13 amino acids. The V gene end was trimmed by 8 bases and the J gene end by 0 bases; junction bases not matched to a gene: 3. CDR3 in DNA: TGTGCCAGCCAGACAGGGATGAACACTGAAGCTTTCTTT. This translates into CASQTGMNTEAFF.